The T cell receptor (beta chain) under discussion was sequenced for a study of blood T cell repertoires in COVID-19. Across the whole study: There were acute and convalescent COVID-19 samples, and they came from the United States, Italy and Spain. T cells, B-cell-depleted T cells, or PBMCs supplied cDNA or gDNA.

Trimming stripped 3 bases from V and 0 bases from J, with 12 bases between. The CDR3 consists of 17 residues. CDR1 is KGHSH, CDR2 LQKENI, per germline. TCRdb's copy holds only in-frame clones and misses some; the assay was immunoSEQ multiplex PCR. This table holds about 130,000 clones, just under 85% found once. The V gene is TRBV18, the J gene TRBJ2-6; D possibly corresponds to TRBD1 (6 bases). The clonotype originates from a woman aged 80 or over with acute or convalescent COVID-19. Sequenced material: peripheral blood. The CDR3 DNA follows: TGTGCCAGCTCACCGACGACAGGCGACTCTGGGGCCAACGTCCTGACTTTC. It specifies CASSPTTGDSGANVLTF.